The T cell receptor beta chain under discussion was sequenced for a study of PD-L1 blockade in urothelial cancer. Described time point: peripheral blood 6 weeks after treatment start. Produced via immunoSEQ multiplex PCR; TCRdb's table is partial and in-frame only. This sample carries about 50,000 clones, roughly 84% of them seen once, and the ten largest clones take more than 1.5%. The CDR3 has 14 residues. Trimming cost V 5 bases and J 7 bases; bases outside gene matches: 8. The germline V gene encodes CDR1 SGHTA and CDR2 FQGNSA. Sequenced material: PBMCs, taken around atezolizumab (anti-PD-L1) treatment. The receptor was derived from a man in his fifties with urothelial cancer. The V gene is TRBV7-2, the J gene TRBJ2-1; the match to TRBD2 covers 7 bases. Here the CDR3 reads CASSPPGGWNEQFF. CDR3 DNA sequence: TGTGCCAGCAGCCCCCCCGGGGGGTGGAATGAGCAGTTCTTC.